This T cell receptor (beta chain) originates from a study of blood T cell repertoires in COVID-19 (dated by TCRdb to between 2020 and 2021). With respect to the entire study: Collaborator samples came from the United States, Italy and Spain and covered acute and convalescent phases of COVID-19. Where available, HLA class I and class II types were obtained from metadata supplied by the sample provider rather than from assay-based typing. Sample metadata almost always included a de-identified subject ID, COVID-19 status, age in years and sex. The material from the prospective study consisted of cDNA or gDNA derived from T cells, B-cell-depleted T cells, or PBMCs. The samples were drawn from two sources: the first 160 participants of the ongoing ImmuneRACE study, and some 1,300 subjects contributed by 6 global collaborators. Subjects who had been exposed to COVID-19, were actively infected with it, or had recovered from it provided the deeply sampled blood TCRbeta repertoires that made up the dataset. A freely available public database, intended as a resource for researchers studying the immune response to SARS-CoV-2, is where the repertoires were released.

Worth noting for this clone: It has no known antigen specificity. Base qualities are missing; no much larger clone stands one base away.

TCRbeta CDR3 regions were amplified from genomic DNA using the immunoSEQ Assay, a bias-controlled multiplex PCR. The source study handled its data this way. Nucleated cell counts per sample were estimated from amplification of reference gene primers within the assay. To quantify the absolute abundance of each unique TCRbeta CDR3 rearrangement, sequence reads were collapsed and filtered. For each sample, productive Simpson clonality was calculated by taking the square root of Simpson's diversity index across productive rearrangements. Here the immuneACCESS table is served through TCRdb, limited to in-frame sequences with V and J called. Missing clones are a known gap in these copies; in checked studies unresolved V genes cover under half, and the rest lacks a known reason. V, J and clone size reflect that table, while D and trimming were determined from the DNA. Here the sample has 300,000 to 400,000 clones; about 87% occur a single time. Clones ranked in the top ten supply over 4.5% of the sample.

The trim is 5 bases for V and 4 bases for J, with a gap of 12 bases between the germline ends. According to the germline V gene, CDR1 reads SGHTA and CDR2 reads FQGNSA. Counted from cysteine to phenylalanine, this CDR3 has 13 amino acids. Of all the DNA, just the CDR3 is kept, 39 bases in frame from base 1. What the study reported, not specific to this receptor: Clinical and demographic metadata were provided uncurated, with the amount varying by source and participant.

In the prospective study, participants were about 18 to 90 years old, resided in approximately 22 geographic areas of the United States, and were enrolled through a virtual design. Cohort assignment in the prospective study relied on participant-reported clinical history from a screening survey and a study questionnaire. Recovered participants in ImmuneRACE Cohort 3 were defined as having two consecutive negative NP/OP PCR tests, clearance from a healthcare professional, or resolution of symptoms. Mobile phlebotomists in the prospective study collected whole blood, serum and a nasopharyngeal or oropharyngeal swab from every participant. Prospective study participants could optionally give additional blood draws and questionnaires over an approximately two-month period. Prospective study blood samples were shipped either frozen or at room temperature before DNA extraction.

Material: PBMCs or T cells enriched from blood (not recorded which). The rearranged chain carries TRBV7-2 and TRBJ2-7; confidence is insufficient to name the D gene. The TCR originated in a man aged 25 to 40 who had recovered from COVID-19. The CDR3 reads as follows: CASSKYGPYEQYF. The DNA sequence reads TGTGCCAGCAGCAAATATGGGCCGTACGAGCAGTACTTC.